This record concerns one T cell receptor (beta chain) sequence. It is unclear where the CDR3 begins or ends on the DNA, so no DNA is shown, and the CDR3 is as TCRdb lists it. TCR beta CDR3 sequences were amplified from RNA transcripts. A first-round RT-PCR of the TCR CDR3 used the HTBI primer set. MiXCR, applied by TCRdb to the multiplex PCR reads, yields one record per CDR3 protein. The sample includes a few hundred thousand distinct CDR3 sequences, about half of them seen just once. The sample is drawn from a study of T cells in Graves' hyperthyroidism and ophthalmopathy. Looked up from germline, CDR1 is MGHDK and CDR2 is SYGVNS. Both ends counted, the CDR3 spans 13 residues.

This TCR derives from an adult woman with Graves' disease, either hyperthyroidism or ophthalmopathy (not recorded which). Sequenced: peripheral blood or thyroid tissue (not recorded which). The rearrangement uses TRBV25-1 and TRBJ1-6. This CDR3 reads CACSASGGSPLHF.